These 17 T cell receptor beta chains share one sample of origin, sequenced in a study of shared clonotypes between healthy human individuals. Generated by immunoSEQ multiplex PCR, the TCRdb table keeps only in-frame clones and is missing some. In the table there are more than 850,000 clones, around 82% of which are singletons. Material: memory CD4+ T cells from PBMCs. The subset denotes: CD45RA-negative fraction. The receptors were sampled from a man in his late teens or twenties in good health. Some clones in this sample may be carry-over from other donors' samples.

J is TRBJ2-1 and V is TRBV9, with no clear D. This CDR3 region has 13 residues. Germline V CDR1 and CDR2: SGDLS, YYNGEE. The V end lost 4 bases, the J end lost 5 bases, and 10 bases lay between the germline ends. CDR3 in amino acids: CASSPRNNNEQFF. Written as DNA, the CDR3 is TGTGCCAGCAGCCCACGGAATAACAATGAGCAGTTCTTC. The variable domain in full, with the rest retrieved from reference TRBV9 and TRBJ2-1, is DSGVTQTPKHLITATGQRVTLRCSPRSGDLSVYWYQQSLDQGLQFLIQYYNGEERAKGNILERFSAQQFPDLHSELNLSSLELGDSALYFCASSPRNNNEQFFGPGTRLTVL.

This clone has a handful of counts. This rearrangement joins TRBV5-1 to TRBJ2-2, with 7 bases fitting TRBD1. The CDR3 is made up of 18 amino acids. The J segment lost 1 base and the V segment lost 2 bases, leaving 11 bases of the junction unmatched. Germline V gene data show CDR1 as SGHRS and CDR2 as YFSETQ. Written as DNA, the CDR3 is TGCGCCAGCAGCTTCCACTCACCCGGGACAGAGAACACCGGGGAGCTGTTTTTT. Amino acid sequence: CASSFHSPGTENTGELFF.

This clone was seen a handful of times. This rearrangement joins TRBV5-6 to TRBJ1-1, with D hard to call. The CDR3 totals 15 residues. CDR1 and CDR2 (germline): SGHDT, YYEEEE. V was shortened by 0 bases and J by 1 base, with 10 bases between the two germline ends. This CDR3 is CASSLEGAGNTEAFF. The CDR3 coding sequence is TGTGCCAGCAGCTTGGAGGGAGCAGGGAACACTGAAGCTTTCTTT.

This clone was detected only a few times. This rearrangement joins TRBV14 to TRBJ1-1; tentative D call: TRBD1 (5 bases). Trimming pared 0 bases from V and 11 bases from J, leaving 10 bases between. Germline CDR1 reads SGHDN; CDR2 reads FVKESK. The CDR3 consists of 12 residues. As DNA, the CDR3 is TGTGCCAGCAGCCAAGACCAGGGAACGGCTTTCTTT. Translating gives CASSQDQGTAFF.

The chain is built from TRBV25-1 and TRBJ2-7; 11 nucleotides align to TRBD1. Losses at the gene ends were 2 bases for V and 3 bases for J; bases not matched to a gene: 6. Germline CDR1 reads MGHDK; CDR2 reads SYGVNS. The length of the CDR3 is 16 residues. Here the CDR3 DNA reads TGTGCCAGCAGTGAAACCTTGGGGACAGGGGGCTACGAGCAGTACTTC. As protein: CASSETLGTGGYEQYF.

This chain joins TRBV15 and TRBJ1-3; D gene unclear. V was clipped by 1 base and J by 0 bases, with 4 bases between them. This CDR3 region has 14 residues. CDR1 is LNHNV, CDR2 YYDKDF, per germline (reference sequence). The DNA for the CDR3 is TGTGCCACCAGCAGAGCTAACTCTGGAAACACCATATATTTT. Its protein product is CATSRANSGNTIYF.

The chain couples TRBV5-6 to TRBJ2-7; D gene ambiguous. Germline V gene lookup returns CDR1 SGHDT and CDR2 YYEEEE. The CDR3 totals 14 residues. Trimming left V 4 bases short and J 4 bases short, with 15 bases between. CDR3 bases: TGTGCCAGCAGCCGCCTAGTTGCACGGTACGAGCAGTACTTC. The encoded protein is CASSRLVARYEQYF.

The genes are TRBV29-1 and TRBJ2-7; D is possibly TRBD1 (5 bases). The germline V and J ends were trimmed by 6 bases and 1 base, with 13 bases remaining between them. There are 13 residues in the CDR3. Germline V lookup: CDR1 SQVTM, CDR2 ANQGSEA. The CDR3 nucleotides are TGCAGCGTCCAAAACAGGTATTCCTACGAGCAGTACTTC. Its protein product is CSVQNRYSYEQYF.

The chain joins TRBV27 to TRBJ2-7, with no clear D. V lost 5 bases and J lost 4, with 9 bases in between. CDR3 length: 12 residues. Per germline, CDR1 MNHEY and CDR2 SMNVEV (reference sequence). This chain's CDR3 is CASSPAHYEQYF. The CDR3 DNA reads TGTGCCAGCAGTCCCGCACATTACGAGCAGTACTTC.

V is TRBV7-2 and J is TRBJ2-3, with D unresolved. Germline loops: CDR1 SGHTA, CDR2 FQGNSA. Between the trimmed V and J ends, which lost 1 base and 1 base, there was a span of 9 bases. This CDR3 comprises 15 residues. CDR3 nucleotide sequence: TGTGCCAGCAGCTTAGTAATTAGGCGCACAGATACGCAGTATTTT. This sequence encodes CASSLVIRRTDTQYF.

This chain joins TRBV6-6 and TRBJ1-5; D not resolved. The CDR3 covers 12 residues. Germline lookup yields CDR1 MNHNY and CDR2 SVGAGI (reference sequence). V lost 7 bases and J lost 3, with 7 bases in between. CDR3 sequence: CASKRNNQPQHF. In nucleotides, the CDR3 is TGTGCCAGCAAACGGAACAATCAGCCCCAGCATTTT.

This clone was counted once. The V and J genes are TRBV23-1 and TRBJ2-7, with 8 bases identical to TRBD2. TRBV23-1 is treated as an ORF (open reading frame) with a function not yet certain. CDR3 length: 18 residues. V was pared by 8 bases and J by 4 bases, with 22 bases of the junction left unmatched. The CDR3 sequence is CASLAGLAVPVGVYEQYF. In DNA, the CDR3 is TGCGCCAGCTTAGCGGGACTCGCGGTCCCCGTGGGTGTTTACGAGCAGTACTTC.

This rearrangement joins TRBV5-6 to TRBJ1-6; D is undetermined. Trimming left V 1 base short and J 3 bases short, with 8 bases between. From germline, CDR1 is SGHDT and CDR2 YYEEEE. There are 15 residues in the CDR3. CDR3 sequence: CASSLTDGYNSPLHF. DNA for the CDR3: TGTGCCAGCAGCTTGACAGACGGCTATAATTCACCCCTCCACTTT.

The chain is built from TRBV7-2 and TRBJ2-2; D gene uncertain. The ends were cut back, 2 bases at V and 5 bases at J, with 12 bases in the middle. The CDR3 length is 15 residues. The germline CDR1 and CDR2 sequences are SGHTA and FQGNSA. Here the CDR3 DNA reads TGTGCCAGCAGCTTAACGACCCCCGGGACCGGGGAGCTGTTTTTT. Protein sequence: CASSLTTPGTGELFF.

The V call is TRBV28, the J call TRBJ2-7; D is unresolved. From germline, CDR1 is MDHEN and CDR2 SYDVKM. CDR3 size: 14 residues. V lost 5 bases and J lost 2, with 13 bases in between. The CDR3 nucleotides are TGTGCCAGCAGTACCTCCCGGGCTACCTACGAGCAGTACTTC. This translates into CASSTSRATYEQYF.

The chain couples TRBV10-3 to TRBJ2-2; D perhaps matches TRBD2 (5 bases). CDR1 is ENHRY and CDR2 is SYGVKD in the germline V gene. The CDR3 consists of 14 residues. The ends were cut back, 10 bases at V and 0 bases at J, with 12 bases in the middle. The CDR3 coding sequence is TGTGCCACTAGCCGAGCGGCGAACACCGGGGAGCTGTTTTTT. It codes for CATSRAANTGELFF.

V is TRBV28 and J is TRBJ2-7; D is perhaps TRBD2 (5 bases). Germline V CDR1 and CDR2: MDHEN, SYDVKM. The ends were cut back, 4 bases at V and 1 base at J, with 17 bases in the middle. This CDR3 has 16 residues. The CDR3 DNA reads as TGTGCCAGCAGTTCGAATCAAAGGAGAGGGTCCTACGAGCAGTACTTC. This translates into CASSSNQRRGSYEQYF.